Presented here are 13 T cell receptor beta chains from one specimen sequenced in a study of EBV T-cell therapy then PD-1 blockade in nasopharyngeal carcinoma. Data came from immunoSEQ multiplex PCR; TCRdb stores just in-frame clones and leaves some out. The table includes 13,000 to 15,000 clones, 84% detected once. No cognate antigen is known for these TCRs. Treatment denoted: AdE1-LMPpoly-expanded autologous EBV-specific T-cell therapy followed by anti-PD-1 nivolumab. This sample comprised CD8+ T cells from blood, obtained at approximately day 99 from a patient whose treatment included autologous EBV-specific T cells and nivolumab. All receptors derive from a man aged 35 to 55 with nasopharyngeal carcinoma.

V and J are TRBV4-3 and TRBJ2-6, with D unclear. The germline V gene encodes CDR1 LGHNA and CDR2 YSLEER. V lost 1 base and J lost 0, with 10 bases in between. CDR3 size: 17 residues. The CDR3 protein is CASSQGVGPSGANVLTF. DNA of the CDR3: TGCGCCAGCAGCCAAGGCGTAGGACCCTCTGGGGCCAACGTCCTGACTTTC.

The V gene is TRBV7-9, the J gene TRBJ2-2; 7 bases line up with TRBD2. With V trimmed by 6 bases and J by 4 bases, 5 bases remained unmatched. The CDR3 consists of 14 residues. Germline V gene sequence: CDR1 SEHNR, CDR2 FQNEAQ (reference sequence). CDR3 nucleotides: TGTGCCAGCAGTTGGGACTACGTCACCGGGGAGCTGTTTTTT. Its protein is CASSWDYVTGELFF.

This sequence joins TRBV9 and TRBJ1-1; possibly TRBD1 for D (6 bases). V dropped 3 bases and J dropped 7 bases, with 13 bases sitting between them. CDR3 size: 13 residues. Germline V gives CDR1 SGDLS, CDR2 YYNGEE. CDR3 loop: CASSGQGTLEAFF. CDR3 DNA sequence: TGTGCCAGCAGCGGCCAGGGGACCCTTGAAGCTTTCTTT.

The V and J genes are TRBV13 and TRBJ2-4; D unclear. The CDR3 sequence is 12 residues long. Germline V gene lookup returns CDR1 PRHDT and CDR2 FYEKMQ (reference sequence). Trimming stripped 4 bases from V and 10 bases from J, with 11 bases between. As DNA, the CDR3 is TGTGCCAGCAGCTCGGATAGTCTTATTCAGTACTTC. It specifies CASSSDSLIQYF.

The V and J genes are TRBV4-1 and TRBJ2-1, with 8 bases aligning to TRBD2. The length of the CDR3 is 15 residues. Losses at the gene ends were 6 bases for V and 7 bases for J; bases not matched to a gene: 11. CDR1 is MGHRA and CDR2 is YSYEKL in the germline V gene. CDR3 nucleotide sequence: TGCGCCAGCAGTTCAGCGGGGGCGAGAGGGAATGAGCAGTTCTTC. Translated: CASSSAGARGNEQFF.

The chain carries TRBV6-5 and TRBJ2-3, with TRBD2 matching 8 bases. The germline CDR1 and CDR2 sequences are MNHEY and SVGAGI. After removal of 0 bases from V and 3 bases from J, the junction contained 5 bases not matched to a gene. The CDR3 extends over 16 amino acids. The CDR3 DNA reads as TGTGCCAGCAGTTACTCCAAGCGGGGGACAACAGATACGCAGTATTTT. Its protein is CASSYSKRGTTDTQYF.

This chain joins TRBV5-8 and TRBJ2-7; 7 bases line up with TRBD2. With 4 bases clipped from V and 0 bases from J, the junction kept 10 bases outside the gene matches. Germline V gene lookup returns CDR1 SGHTS and CDR2 YDEGEE. This CDR3 is 16 amino acids long. The CDR3 loop reads CASSPPGGGDSYEQYF. The CDR3 coding sequence is TGTGCCAGCAGCCCTCCCGGCGGGGGTGACTCCTACGAGCAGTACTTC.

The chain recombines TRBV6-4 with TRBJ2-3, with D unresolved. V dropped 0 bases and J dropped 3 bases, with 7 bases sitting between them. Germline assignment: CDR1 MRHNA and CDR2 SNTAGT. The CDR3 extends over 14 amino acids. The CDR3 protein is CASSDSVGTDTQYF. The CDR3 DNA is TGTGCCAGCAGTGACTCGGTAGGGACAGATACGCAGTATTTT.

CDR3 region: CASSLDLAGSGNTIYF. CDR3 DNA sequence: TGTGCCAGCAGCTTGGATCTTGCAGGATCTGGAAACACCATATATTTT. This rearrangement joins TRBV5-4 to TRBJ1-3; D is ambiguous. This CDR3 has 16 amino acids. V shed 0 bases and J shed 1 base, with 11 bases lying between them. Per the germline V gene, CDR1 is SGHNT and CDR2 is YYREEE (reference sequence).

The V gene is TRBV6-2 or TRBV6-3, the J gene TRBJ1-1, with D uncertain. Germline CDR1 and CDR2: MNHEY and SVGEGT. The CDR3 sequence is 13 residues long. With 7 bases removed from V and 3 bases from J, the gap between germline ends came to 12 bases. The chain's CDR3 is CASNPLPDTEAFF. CDR3 DNA: TGTGCCAGCAACCCCCTTCCCGACACTGAAGCTTTCTTT.

The gene calls are TRBV10-3 and TRBJ1-1, with TRBD1 as a possible D gene (5 bases). Germline-derived CDR1 and CDR2 are ENHRY and SYGVKD. The CDR3 runs to 14 residues. V was trimmed by 0 bases and J by 3 bases, leaving 8 bases between them. The CDR3 region is CAISESGVDTEAFF. The CDR3 coding sequence is TGTGCCATCAGTGAGTCAGGGGTTGACACTGAAGCTTTCTTT.

The chain has TRBV7-9 and TRBJ2-3, with D unclear. CDR1 is SEHNR and CDR2 is FQNEAQ in the germline V gene (reference sequence). V was shortened by 4 bases and J by 6 bases, with 2 bases between the two germline ends. This CDR3 has 10 amino acids. The CDR3 spells CASSSDTQYF. CDR3 sequence (DNA): TGTGCCAGCAGCTCGGATACGCAGTATTTT.

V usage is TRBV6-1 and J usage is TRBJ1-1; D unresolved. Trimming removed 3 bases from V and 5 bases from J, with 16 bases in between. CDR3 length equals 15 residues. Germline CDR1 MNHNS, CDR2 SASEGT. The CDR3 protein is CASSDSGSAGTEAFF. Written as DNA, the CDR3 is TGTGCCAGCAGTGATTCGGGCTCCGCGGGAACTGAAGCTTTCTTT.